These 29 T cell receptor beta chains originate from one sample sequenced in a study of cytomegalovirus exposure and HLA in healthy donors. The primer mix had 60 Vbeta and 13 Jbeta primers. Generated by immunoSEQ multiplex PCR, the TCRdb table keeps only in-frame clones and is missing some. The sample contains under 150,000 clones, 60% to 80% of which appear only once. The sample comprised PBMCs. The source of these receptors is a male donor in good health and CMV-seronegative.

J is TRBJ1-2 and V is TRBV5-1; TRBD1 matches at 9 bases. V lost 4 bases, J lost 7 bases, and 8 bases stayed unmatched. This CDR3 has 14 amino acids. The germline V gene has CDR1 SGHRS and CDR2 YFSETQ. The CDR3 DNA reads TGCGCCAGCAGCGCGACACAGGGGGCAGGTGGCTACACCTTC. This gives the protein CASSATQGAGGYTF.

V and J are TRBV4-2 and TRBJ1-2, with 7 bases identical to TRBD1. Trimming at V came to 4 bases and at J to 10 bases, leaving 12 bases not matched to a gene. The germline V gene encodes CDR1 LGHNA and CDR2 YNFKEQ. The CDR3 is made up of 14 amino acids. CDR3 sequence: CASSPTLDRPFYTF. The CDR3 bases are TGTGCCAGCAGCCCCACTTTGGACAGGCCTTTCTACACCTTC.

The genes are TRBV5-1 and TRBJ1-1; no firm D call. V shed 0 bases and J shed 5 bases, with 11 bases lying between them. This CDR3 has 14 residues. From germline, CDR1 is SGHRS and CDR2 YFSETQ. This CDR3 reads CASSLGTPGTEAFF. CDR3 nucleotide sequence: TGCGCCAGCAGCTTGGGCACACCGGGGACTGAAGCTTTCTTT.

V gene TRBV18 combines with J gene TRBJ2-5; no firm D call. Germline V gene lookup returns CDR1 KGHSH and CDR2 LQKENI. The V end lost 2 bases, the J end lost 2 bases, and 12 bases lay between the germline ends. The CDR3 runs 15 residues. The CDR3 protein is CASSPVMGLQETQYF. CDR3 in DNA: TGTGCCAGCTCACCAGTCATGGGCCTGCAAGAGACCCAGTACTTC.

The V call is TRBV6-1, the J call TRBJ2-2; TRBD1 aligns across 7 bases. Germline loops: CDR1 MNHNS, CDR2 SASEGT. The CDR3 extends over 14 amino acids. Germline trimming cut 7 bases from V and 7 bases from J; bases unmatched to any gene: 9. The CDR3 nucleotides are TGTGCCAGCATAGAGACAGGGTTGATCGGGGAGCTGTTTTTT. Translated: CASIETGLIGELFF.

Only a few counts were recorded for this clone. The chain uses TRBV5-6 and TRBJ1-2, with 8 positions matching TRBD1. Trimming at V came to 3 bases and at J to 6 bases, leaving 13 bases not matched to a gene. The germline V gene has CDR1 SGHDT and CDR2 YYEEEE. The CDR3 covers 16 residues. CDR3 bases: TGTGCCAGCAGCTACGGACAGGGCTCTGATCCGAATGGCTACACCTTC. Protein sequence: CASSYGQGSDPNGYTF.

The V gene is TRBV19, the J gene TRBJ1-1, with D unresolved. The CDR3 contains 12 residues. Germline-derived CDR1 and CDR2 are LNHDA and SQIVND (reference sequence). V dropped 6 bases and J dropped 3 bases, with 8 bases sitting between them. The CDR3 coding sequence is TGTGCCAGTAGGACGGAGTACACTGAAGCTTTCTTT. Amino acids: CASRTEYTEAFF. Full variable domain (remainder filled in from reference TRBV19 and TRBJ1-1): DGGITQSPKYLFRKEGQNVTLSCEQNLNHDAMYWYRQDPGQGLRLIYYSQIVNDFQKGDIAEGYSVSREKKESFPLTVTSAQKNPTAFYLCASRTEYTEAFFGQGTRLTVV.

This chain joins TRBV5-5 and TRBJ2-3; perhaps TRBD2 as D (6 bases). CDR1 and CDR2 from the germline V gene are SGHKS and YYEKEE (reference sequence). The CDR3 runs 15 residues. Deletions cut 1 base from V and 3 bases from J, with 12 bases between. The CDR3 sequence: CASSLQAGRTDTQYF. The CDR3 DNA reads TGTGCCAGCAGCTTGCAAGCGGGTCGTACAGATACGCAGTATTTT.

The chain employs TRBV30 and TRBJ2-3; maybe TRBD1 (6 bases). The V end lost 1 base, the J end lost 6 bases, and 17 bases lay between the germline ends. The CDR3 extends over 15 amino acids. CDR1 GTSNPN and CDR2 SVGIG come from the germline V gene (reference sequence). CDR3 sequence reads: CAWSESGTLRDTQYF. CDR3 sequence (DNA): TGTGCCTGGAGTGAATCGGGGACACTAAGGGATACGCAGTATTTT.

V usage is TRBV27 and J usage is TRBJ1-6; tentatively, D is TRBD1 (6 bases). This CDR3 contains 18 residues. V lost 6 bases and J 3 bases, leaving 21 bases between the germline ends. Germline-derived CDR1 and CDR2 are MNHEY and SMNVEV (reference sequence). This CDR3 is CASSSQVPQGFYNSPLHF. In DNA form, the CDR3 reads TGTGCCAGCAGCTCCCAAGTTCCACAGGGCTTCTATAATTCACCCCTCCACTTT.

The CDR3 spells CASSFGTGDGYTF. CDR3 sequence (DNA): TGTGCCAGCAGCTTCGGGACAGGGGATGGCTACACCTTC. The chain carries TRBV7-3 and TRBJ1-2; TRBD1 aligns across 10 bases. Germline CDR1 is SGHTA and CDR2 is FQGTGA. The ends lost 3 bases at V and 6 bases at J; junction bases unmatched: 1. There are 13 residues in the CDR3.

V gene TRBV6-1 combines with J gene TRBJ2-3; weak D call: TRBD2 (6 bases). Trimming removed 2 bases from V and 6 bases from J, with 18 bases in between. Germline V gene lookup returns CDR1 MNHNS and CDR2 SASEGT. This CDR3 region has 16 residues. DNA of the CDR3: TGTGCCAGCAGTGAAAGCACAGCGGGTGCAACGGATACGCAGTATTTT. It encodes CASSESTAGATDTQYF.

The chain carries TRBV4-3 and TRBJ1-1, with a weak D call TRBD1 (5 bases). V lost 0 bases and J lost 4, with 12 bases in between. CDR1 is LGHNA, CDR2 YSLEER, per germline. The CDR3 is 15 amino acids. This CDR3 is CASSQEFVRATEAFF. The CDR3 nucleotides are TGCGCCAGCAGCCAAGAATTCGTCAGGGCCACTGAAGCTTTCTTT.

The V and J genes are TRBV2 and TRBJ1-1; 7 bases are shared with TRBD1. Germline V CDR1 and CDR2: SNHLY, FYNNEI. The CDR3 is 13 residues long. V lost 8 bases to trimming and J lost 2 bases; unmatched junction nucleotides: 5. For the CDR3, the DNA is TGTGCCAGCGGGACAGAGGCAAACACTGAAGCTTTCTTT. It specifies CASGTEANTEAFF.

CDR3 protein: CASSFGQGFNQPQHF. CDR3 bases: TGTGCCAGCAGCTTTGGACAGGGCTTTAATCAGCCCCAGCATTTT. This chain links TRBV7-9 with TRBJ1-5; the match to TRBD1 covers 8 bases. V lost 3 bases and J lost 4; bases outside the gene matches: 5. Germline V CDR1 and CDR2: SEHNR, FQNEAQ (reference sequence). CDR3 length equals 15 residues.

The rearrangement links TRBV28 to TRBJ2-5; TRBD1 might be the D (6 bases). The J call may be wrong; the DNA end is better matched by TRBJ2-7. In germline, CDR1 is MDHEN, CDR2 SYDVKM. The CDR3 consists of 14 residues. CDR3 residues: CASSLGDTRYEQYF. The CDR3 bases are TGTGCCAGCAGTTTGGGGGACACTCGCTACGAGCAGTACTTC.

As for this clone: No DNA is shown, since the ends of the CDR3 on it are uncertain; the CDR3 is the one TCRdb lists. This chain links TRBV13 with TRBJ1-2; the D call of TRBD1 is as the table states it, not checked on the DNA. Ends included, the CDR3 has 11 residues. CDR1 is PRHDT and CDR2 is FYEKMQ in the germline V gene (reference sequence). CDR3 loop: CASSFGQGSTF.

The chain combines TRBV10-3 with TRBJ2-3; unclear D gene. This CDR3 contains 12 residues. The V gene lost 2 bases and the J gene lost 3 bases, with 3 bases spanning the gap. Per the germline V gene, CDR1 is ENHRY and CDR2 is SYGVKD. The CDR3 here is CAISEQTDTQYF. The CDR3 nucleotides are TGTGCCATCAGTGAGCAAACAGATACGCAGTATTTT.

The V and J genes are TRBV19 and TRBJ2-7; a possible D gene is TRBD1 (7 bases). V lost 7 bases, J lost 7 bases, and 20 bases lay in between. Germline V gene data show CDR1 as LNHDA and CDR2 as SQIVND (reference sequence). The CDR3 has 14 residues. The CDR3 region has the DNA TGTGCCAGTAAGGTATCAGGGGGGAAGAGTGAGCAGTACTTC. Its protein product is CASKVSGGKSEQYF.

The V and J genes are TRBV27 and TRBJ1-2; possibly TRBD1 for D (5 bases). Germline values: CDR1 MNHEY, CDR2 SMNVEV (reference sequence). The CDR3 loop spans 13 amino acids. V lost 5 bases, J lost 6 bases, and 13 bases lay in between. The CDR3 sequence: CASSTSTANGYTF. CDR3 bases: TGTGCCAGCAGTACCTCGACAGCGAATGGCTACACCTTC.

The chain combines TRBV7-9 with TRBJ1-1; the D is unclear. The germline V and J ends were trimmed by 2 bases and 8 bases, with 9 bases remaining between them. The CDR3 extends over 12 amino acids. CDR1 is SEHNR and CDR2 is FQNEAQ in the germline V gene (reference sequence). Here the CDR3 reads CASSLPSSEAFF. As DNA, the CDR3 is TGTGCCAGCAGCTTACCGAGCTCCGAAGCTTTCTTT. Based on the CDR3 plus reference TRBV7-9 and TRBJ1-1, the full variable domain is DTGVSQNPRHKITKRGQNVTFRCDPISEHNRLYWYRQTLGQGPEFLTYFQNEAQLEKSRLLSDRFSAERPKGSFSTLEIQRTEQGDSAMYLCASSLPSSEAFFGQGTRLTVV.

The rearrangement joins TRBV6-1 to TRBJ1-5; tentatively, D is TRBD1 (5 bases). Trimming stripped 6 bases from V and 3 bases from J, with 15 bases between. The CDR3 has 15 residues. The germline gives CDR1 MNHNS, CDR2 SASEGT. CDR3 region: CASSKGVGSNQPQHF. For the CDR3, the DNA is TGTGCCAGCAGCAAAGGGGTTGGTTCCAATCAGCCCCAGCATTTT.

The chain has TRBV28 and TRBJ2-1, with TRBD1 matching over 9 bases. The germline gives CDR1 MDHEN, CDR2 SYDVKM. This CDR3 comprises 16 residues. V shed 2 bases and J 3 bases; nucleotides not matched to a gene: 5. CDR3 nucleotides: TGTGCCAGCAGTTTACGACAGGGGGTTGGCTACAATGAGCAGTTCTTC. It is translated as CASSLRQGVGYNEQFF.

The genes are TRBV5-1 and TRBJ2-1; D may be TRBD1 (5 bases). The V end was cut by 6 bases, the J end by 7 bases, with 17 bases between. The CDR3 is made up of 14 amino acids. The germline V gene has CDR1 SGHRS and CDR2 YFSETQ. The CDR3 spells CASIRNQGSNEQFF. DNA of the CDR3: TGCGCCAGCATCCGTAATCAGGGATCTAATGAGCAGTTCTTC.

V usage is TRBV4-3 and J usage is TRBJ1-1, with D possibly matching TRBD1 (6 bases). From germline, CDR1 is LGHNA and CDR2 YSLEER. Trimming took 0 bases from V and 3 from J, leaving 14 bases between them. The CDR3 covers 16 residues. In nucleotides, the CDR3 is TGCGCCAGCAGCCAAGATCTGTATGCAGGGGACACTGAAGCTTTCTTT. Protein sequence: CASSQDLYAGDTEAFF.

The J gene is TRBJ2-2, the V gene TRBV14, with D unclear. With 1 base removed from V and 4 bases from J, the gap between germline ends came to 13 bases. Looked up from germline, CDR1 is SGHDN and CDR2 is FVKESK. The CDR3 is 16 residues long. In DNA, the CDR3 is TGTGCCAGCAGCCAAGTACGTGGGCTCGCCACCGGGGAGCTGTTTTTT. Translating gives CASSQVRGLATGELFF.

This chain links TRBV5-5 with TRBJ2-7; weak D call: TRBD1 (6 bases). Germline assignment: CDR1 SGHKS and CDR2 YYEKEE (reference sequence). The V gene lost 2 bases and the J gene lost 1 base, with 10 bases spanning the gap. This CDR3 comprises 14 residues. The CDR3 is CASSFTGKSYEQYF. In DNA form, the CDR3 reads TGTGCCAGCAGCTTTACAGGGAAATCCTACGAGCAGTACTTC.

V and J are TRBV14 and TRBJ1-4; D possibly corresponds to TRBD1 (6 bases). The germline V gene encodes CDR1 SGHDN and CDR2 FVKESK. The CDR3 is made up of 14 amino acids. With 4 bases removed from V and 8 bases from J, the gap between germline ends came to 14 bases. CDR3 sequence: CASSRTGGGEKLFF. The CDR3 DNA follows: TGTGCCAGCAGCCGGACCGGGGGGGGCGAAAAACTGTTTTTT. Full variable domain (remainder filled in from reference TRBV14 and TRBJ1-4): EAGVTQFPSHSVIEKGQTVTLRCDPISGHDNLYWYRRVMGKEIKFLLHFVKESKQDESGMPNNRFLAERTGGTYSTLKVQPAELEDSGVYFCASSRTGGGEKLFFGSGTQLSVL.

V usage is TRBV5-5 and J usage is TRBJ1-1; 9 positions agree with TRBD1. The length of the CDR3 is 15 residues. V lost 4 bases and J lost 3; bases outside the gene matches: 7. Germline V gene data show CDR1 as SGHKS and CDR2 as YYEKEE (reference sequence). CDR3 residues: CASSPRDRVDTEAFF. The DNA of the CDR3 is TGTGCCAGCAGCCCACGGGACAGGGTGGACACTGAAGCTTTCTTT.